This is a list of T cell receptor beta chains from one sample in a study of cytomegalovirus exposure and HLA in healthy donors. Here immunoSEQ multiplex PCR was the method, and the copy in TCRdb shows in-frame clones only, minus some. The profile shows around 120,000 clones, under 90% of them singletons. Sample: PBMCs. Receptor source: a woman aged 30 to 39 in good health and CMV-seronegative. Each CDR3 is given with its conserved first and last residue. D genes are given only for firm matches. Clone size, where shown, is once, few, many, or a class for clones that have expanded.

CDR3aa: CASSLGFSGGDTQYF
CDR3nt: TGTGCCAGCAGCTTGGGGTTTAGCGGGGGAGATACGCAGTATTTT
v_gene: TRBV5-6
abundance: -
d_gene: TRBD2
j_gene: TRBJ2-3

CDR3aa: CASSRGGFLYGYTF
CDR3nt: TGTGCCAGCAGCCGGGGGGGGTTCCTATATGGCTACACCTTC
v_gene: TRBV7-3
abundance: -
d_gene: -
j_gene: TRBJ1-2

CDR3aa: CASSSSGTGGYQPQHF
CDR3nt: TGTGCCAGCAGTTCCTCCGGGACAGGGGGGTATCAGCCCCAGCATTTT
v_gene: TRBV28
abundance: -
d_gene: TRBD1
j_gene: TRBJ1-5

CDR3aa: CATSRDGGNTEAFF
CDR3nt: TGTGCCACCAGCAGGGACGGGGGGAACACTGAAGCTTTCTTT
v_gene: TRBV15
abundance: -
d_gene: -
j_gene: TRBJ1-1

CDR3aa: CASSLAAGGVGKTQYF
CDR3nt: TGTGCCAGCAGCTTGGCCGCGGGCGGGGTCGGAAAGACCCAGTACTTC
v_gene: TRBV5-4
abundance: -
d_gene: -
j_gene: TRBJ2-5

CDR3aa: CASSLAGGASGNTIYF
CDR3nt: TGTGCCAGCAGCTTGGCAGGGGGCGCTTCTGGAAACACCATATATTTT
v_gene: TRBV5-5
abundance: -
d_gene: TRBD1
j_gene: TRBJ1-3

CDR3aa: CASSLDNKETQYF
CDR3nt: TGTGCCAGCAGCTTGGATAACAAAGAGACCCAGTACTTC
v_gene: TRBV5-4
abundance: -
d_gene: -
j_gene: TRBJ2-5

CDR3aa: CASSLEGLAGSGELFF
CDR3nt: TGTGCCAGCAGCTTAGAGGGACTAGCGGGCTCCGGGGAGCTGTTTTTT
v_gene: TRBV7-8
abundance: -
d_gene: TRBD2
j_gene: TRBJ2-2

CDR3aa: CASSSTGGGATNEKLFF
CDR3nt: TGTGCCAGCAGCTCGACAGGGGGCGGGGCAACTAATGAAAAACTGTTTTTT
v_gene: TRBV5-4
abundance: -
d_gene: TRBD1
j_gene: TRBJ1-4

CDR3aa: CASSLSSGRTYNEQFF
CDR3nt: TGTGCCAGCAGCTTGTCTAGCGGGAGGACTTACAATGAGCAGTTCTTC
v_gene: TRBV7-9
abundance: -
d_gene: TRBD2
j_gene: TRBJ2-1

CDR3aa: CASSLSAPTLETQYF
CDR3nt: TGTGCCAGCAGTTTAAGCGCCCCGACGCTGGAGACCCAGTACTTC
v_gene: TRBV27
abundance: -
d_gene: -
j_gene: TRBJ2-5

CDR3aa: CASSVRGQLRTEAFF
CDR3nt: TGTGCCAGCAGCGTCAGGGGACAGCTGAGGACTGAAGCTTTCTTT
v_gene: TRBV7-9
abundance: -
d_gene: TRBD1
j_gene: TRBJ1-1

CDR3aa: CASSQDRGGPQETQYF
CDR3nt: TGTGCCAGCAGCCAAGATCGGGGGGGCCCCCAAGAGACCCAGTACTTC
v_gene: TRBV14
abundance: -
d_gene: TRBD2
j_gene: TRBJ2-5

CDR3aa: CASSERYNTEAFF
CDR3nt: TGTGCCAGTAGTGAGCGTTACAACACTGAAGCTTTCTTT
v_gene: TRBV19
abundance: few
d_gene: -
j_gene: TRBJ1-1

CDR3aa: CASSLKGLAGPSSYEQYF
CDR3nt: TGTGCCAGCAGTCTGAAAGGACTAGCGGGCCCTAGCTCCTACGAGCAGTACTTC
v_gene: TRBV27
abundance: -
d_gene: TRBD2
j_gene: TRBJ2-7

CDR3aa: CASRLDRGTVDTQYF
CDR3nt: TGTGCCAGCAGACTAGACAGGGGGACTGTGGATACGCAGTATTTT
v_gene: TRBV7-2
abundance: few
d_gene: TRBD1
j_gene: TRBJ2-3

CDR3aa: CASSLGDRALEQPQHF
CDR3nt: TGTGCCAGCAGCCTAGGGGACAGGGCCTTGGAACAGCCCCAGCATTTT
v_gene: TRBV28
abundance: -
d_gene: TRBD1
j_gene: TRBJ1-5

CDR3aa: CASSPWRLAGVPEQYF
CDR3nt: TGTGCCAGCAGTCCATGGCGACTAGCGGGAGTCCCCGAGCAGTACTTC
v_gene: TRBV28
abundance: -
d_gene: TRBD2
j_gene: TRBJ2-7

CDR3aa: CASSLTGAQETQYF
CDR3nt: TGTGCCAGCAGTTTAACGGGTGCCCAAGAGACCCAGTACTTC
v_gene: TRBV28
abundance: -
d_gene: -
j_gene: TRBJ2-5

CDR3aa: CASSVGTIYEQYF
CDR3nt: TGTGCCAGCAGTGTTGGGACAATCTACGAGCAGTACTTC
v_gene: TRBV27
abundance: -
d_gene: -
j_gene: TRBJ2-7

CDR3aa: CASSIWTSGPGEQYF
CDR3nt: TGCGCCAGCAGCATATGGACTAGCGGGCCGGGAGAGCAGTACTTC
v_gene: TRBV5-1
abundance: -
d_gene: TRBD2
j_gene: TRBJ2-7

CDR3aa: CASSGGSGSTYEQYF
CDR3nt: TGTGCCAGCAGCGGGGGTAGCGGGTCGACCTACGAGCAGTACTTC
v_gene: TRBV5-4
abundance: -
d_gene: TRBD2
j_gene: TRBJ2-7

CDR3aa: CASSPGRGQGGFEAFF
CDR3nt: TGTGCCAGCAGCCCCGGTCGGGGACAGGGTGGATTTGAAGCTTTCTTT
v_gene: TRBV7-6
abundance: -
d_gene: TRBD1
j_gene: TRBJ1-1

CDR3aa: CASSGRYKRLAGSSYEQYF
CDR3nt: TGTGCCAGCAGCGGGAGGTATAAACGCCTAGCAGGGAGCTCCTACGAGCAGTACTTC
v_gene: TRBV21-1
abundance: -
d_gene: -
j_gene: TRBJ2-7

CDR3aa: CASSVSGGPGNEQFF
CDR3nt: TGCGCCAGCAGCGTATCGGGGGGGCCGGGGAATGAGCAGTTCTTC
v_gene: TRBV5-1
abundance: -
d_gene: TRBD2
j_gene: TRBJ2-1

CDR3aa: CASSLWAGNKNEQFF
CDR3nt: TGTGCCAGCAGTTTATGGGCGGGAAACAAGAATGAGCAGTTCTTC
v_gene: TRBV28
abundance: -
d_gene: -
j_gene: TRBJ2-1

CDR3aa: CASSFSVGGAGTEAFF
CDR3nt: TGTGCCAGCAGCTTTAGTGTAGGGGGCGCGGGTACTGAAGCTTTCTTT
v_gene: TRBV5-1
abundance: -
d_gene: TRBD1
j_gene: TRBJ1-1

CDR3aa: CASNPGTTDTQYF
CDR3nt: TGTGCCAGCAACCCTGGGACAACAGATACGCAGTATTTT
v_gene: TRBV9
abundance: few
d_gene: -
j_gene: TRBJ2-3

CDR3aa: CASSLGRGQSSYEQYF
CDR3nt: TGTGCCAGCAGCTTGGGTAGGGGACAGAGCTCCTACGAGCAGTACTTC
v_gene: TRBV5-8
abundance: -
d_gene: TRBD1
j_gene: TRBJ2-7

CDR3aa: CASSEGGMNTEAFF
CDR3nt: TGCGCCAGCAGTGAGGGAGGAATGAACACTGAAGCTTTCTTT
v_gene: TRBV10-1
abundance: -
d_gene: -
j_gene: TRBJ1-1